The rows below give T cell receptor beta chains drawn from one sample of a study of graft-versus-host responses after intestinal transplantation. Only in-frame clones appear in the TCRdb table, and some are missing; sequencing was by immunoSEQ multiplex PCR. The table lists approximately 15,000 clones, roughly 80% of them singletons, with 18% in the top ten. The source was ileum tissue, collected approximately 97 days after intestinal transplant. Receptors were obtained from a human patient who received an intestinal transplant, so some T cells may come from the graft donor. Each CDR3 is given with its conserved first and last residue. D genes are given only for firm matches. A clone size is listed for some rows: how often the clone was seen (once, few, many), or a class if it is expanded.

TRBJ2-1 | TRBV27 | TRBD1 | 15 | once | CASSLAGGLYNEQFF | TGTGCCAGCAGTTTAGCAGGGGGCCTCTACAATGAGCAGTTCTTC
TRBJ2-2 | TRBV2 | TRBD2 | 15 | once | CASSEASGNTGELFF | TGTGCCAGCAGTGAGGCTAGCGGGAACACCGGGGAGCTGTTTTTT
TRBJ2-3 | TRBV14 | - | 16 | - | CASTPLGQGNADTQYF | TGTGCCAGCACCCCCCTTGGGCAGGGGAACGCAGATACGCAGTATTTT
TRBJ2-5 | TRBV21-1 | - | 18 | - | CASSGPTDIPDYWETQYF | TGTGCCAGCAGCGGACCCACCGACATACCAGATTATTGGGAGACCCAGTACTTC
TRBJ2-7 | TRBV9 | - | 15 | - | CASSVLRQLSYEQYF | TGTGCCAGCAGCGTGTTAAGACAGCTCTCCTACGAGCAGTACTTC
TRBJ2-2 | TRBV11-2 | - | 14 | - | CASSPWFDTGELFF | TGTGCCAGCAGCCCGTGGTTTGACACCGGGGAGCTGTTTTTT
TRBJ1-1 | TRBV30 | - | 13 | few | CAWDEGLNTEAFF | TGTGCCTGGGACGAGGGGTTGAACACTGAAGCTTTCTTT
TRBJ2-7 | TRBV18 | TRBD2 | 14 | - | CASSPGGVAYEQYF | TGTGCCAGCTCACCAGGGGGGGTCGCCTACGAGCAGTACTTC
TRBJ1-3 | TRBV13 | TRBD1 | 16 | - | CASSYTGVGSGNTIYF | TGTGCCAGCAGCTATACAGGGGTGGGCTCTGGAAACACCATATATTTT
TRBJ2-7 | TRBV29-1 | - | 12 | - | CSVSGPSYEQYF | TGCAGCGTTTCAGGGCCTTCCTACGAGCAGTACTTC